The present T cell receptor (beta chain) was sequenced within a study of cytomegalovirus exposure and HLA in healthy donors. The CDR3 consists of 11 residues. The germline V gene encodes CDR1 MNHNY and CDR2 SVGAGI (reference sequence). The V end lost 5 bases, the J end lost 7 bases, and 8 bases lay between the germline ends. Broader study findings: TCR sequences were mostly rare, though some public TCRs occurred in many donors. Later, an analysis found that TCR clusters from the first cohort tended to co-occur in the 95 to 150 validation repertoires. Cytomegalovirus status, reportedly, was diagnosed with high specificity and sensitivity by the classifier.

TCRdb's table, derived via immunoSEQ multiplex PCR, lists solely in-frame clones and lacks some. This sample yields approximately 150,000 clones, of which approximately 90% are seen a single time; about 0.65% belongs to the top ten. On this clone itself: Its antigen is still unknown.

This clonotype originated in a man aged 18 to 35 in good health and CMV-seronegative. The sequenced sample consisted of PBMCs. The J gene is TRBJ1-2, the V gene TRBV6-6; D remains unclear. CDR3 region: CASSITGGYTF. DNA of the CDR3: TGTGCCAGCAGTATTACGGGTGGCTACACCTTC.